This is a list of T cell receptor beta chains from one sample in a study of blood T cell repertoires in COVID-19. The method was immunoSEQ multiplex PCR; TCRdb's version includes in-frame clones alone and lacks a portion of them. The sample carries approximately 100,000 clones, approximately 79% recorded once. Sequenced material: peripheral blood. The receptors come from a man in his sixties or seventies with active or convalescent COVID-19. Each CDR3 is given with its conserved first and last residue. The order of the fields is V gene, J gene, CDR3 length, clone size, D gene, CDR3 DNA, CDR3 protein. D genes are given only for firm matches. Clone sizes are given selectively: once, few, many, or a class where the clone is expanded.

>TRBV10-3|TRBJ2-7|15|NA|TRBD1
TGTGCCATCAGTGAGTCAGGGACAGGGCGTGACGAGCAGTACTTC
CAISESGTGRDEQYF
>TRBV13|TRBJ1-1|16|NA|TRBD1
TGTGCCAGCAGCTCGCCACGGACAGGCCTGAACACTGAAGCTTTCTTT
CASSSPRTGLNTEAFF
>TRBV10-3|TRBJ2-7|14|NA|NA
TGTGCCATCAGTGAGTCGGGACATCCCTACGAGCAGTACTTC
CAISESGHPYEQYF
>TRBV6-5|TRBJ2-7|16|NA|NA
TGTGCCAGCAGTTATTCCGCCAGGGTTGGGTCCTACGAGCAGTACTTC
CASSYSARVGSYEQYF
>TRBV15|TRBJ1-5|14|NA|TRBD1
TGTGCCACCAGCAGGGACAGGGCGATTCAGCCCCAGCATTTT
CATSRDRAIQPQHF
>TRBV19|TRBJ2-5|15|NA|TRBD2
TGTGCCAGTAGTGGAGCTAGCGGGGGGGAGGAGACCCAGTACTTC
CASSGASGGEETQYF
>TRBV29-1|TRBJ2-3|13|once|TRBD2
TGCAGCGTACTAGCGGGGGGTACAGATACGCAGTATTTT
CSVLAGGTDTQYF
>TRBV5-6|TRBJ2-7|14|NA|NA
TGTGCCAGCAGCCTAACCGGGACATCCTACGAGCAGTACTTC
CASSLTGTSYEQYF
>TRBV5-1|TRBJ2-4|18|NA|NA
TGCGCCAGCAGCTTGGGAGACAGCCCTAACAAGGTGGCAAACATTCAGTACTTC
CASSLGDSPNKVANIQYF
>TRBV10-1|TRBJ2-1|16|NA|TRBD2
TGCGCCAGCAGTGAACGCGGGGGGAGCTCCTACAATGAGCAGTTCTTC
CASSERGGSSYNEQFF
>TRBV29-1|TRBJ2-3|15|once|NA
TGCAGCGGGTCCGGACTATCCACTAGCACAGATACGCAGTATTTT
CSGSGLSTSTDTQYF
>TRBV7-9|TRBJ2-1|14|once|TRBD2
TGTGCCACCCAACTAGCGGGGCTGTACAATGAGCAGTTCTTC
CATQLAGLYNEQFF
>TRBV9|TRBJ2-5|15|NA|NA
TGTGCCAGCAGCGTCACAGGATTGGGTCAAGAGACCCAGTACTTC
CASSVTGLGQETQYF